Listed below are T cell receptor beta chains from one sample, sequenced in a study of PD-L1 blockade in urothelial cancer. TCRdb's table, derived via immunoSEQ multiplex PCR, lists solely in-frame clones and lacks some. The sample carries over 65,000 clones, about 85% recorded once. This specimen was PBMCs, taken around atezolizumab (anti-PD-L1) treatment. Receptors were obtained from a man between 65 and 80 years old with urothelial cancer. CDR3s include the opening cysteine and the closing phenylalanine or tryptophan. A D gene is named only where the DNA matches it firmly. Clone sizes are given selectively: once, few, many, or a class where the clone is expanded.

v_call	clone_size	j_call	d_call	cdr3_nt	cdr3_aa
TRBV9	NA	TRBJ1-1	TRBD1	TGTGCCAGCAGCCCGACAGGGGGGAGGACTGAAGCTTTCTTT	CASSPTGGRTEAFF
TRBV11-2	once	TRBJ2-7	NA	TGTGCCAGCAGCTTCTCTTACGAGCAGTACTTC	CASSFSYEQYF
TRBV10-3	NA	TRBJ1-4	NA	TGTGCCATCAGTGAGAGGGGCCAGGTTGGTCCAGATGAAAAACTGTTTTTT	CAISERGQVGPDEKLFF
TRBV18	few	TRBJ2-7	TRBD2	TGTGCCAGCTCATTTAGCGGGATGGGAGGCGAGCAGTACTTC	CASSFSGMGGEQYF
TRBV5-6	NA	TRBJ1-5	NA	TGTGCCAGCAGCCCAGGGGCGACCAATCAGCCCCAGCATTTT	CASSPGATNQPQHF
TRBV10-1	NA	TRBJ1-2	NA	TGCGCCAGCAAACATCCTAACTATGGCTACACCTTC	CASKHPNYGYTF
TRBV6-6	NA	TRBJ2-3	NA	TGTGCCAGCAGTCAGACAGGTTCGAGCACAGATACGCAGTATTTT	CASSQTGSSTDTQYF
TRBV13	NA	TRBJ2-1	TRBD1	TGTGCCAGCAGCGGGGACAGGGGGGGCAAGCAGTTCTTC	CASSGDRGGKQFF
TRBV18	NA	TRBJ1-5	NA	TGTGCCAGCTCACTGCGGCCCGATCAGCCCCAGCATTTT	CASSLRPDQPQHF
TRBV4-2	NA	TRBJ2-1	TRBD2	TGTGCCAGCAGCCAGACTCAACTAGCGGGCTCCAACAATGAGCAGTTCTTC	CASSQTQLAGSNNEQFF
TRBV5-6	NA	TRBJ2-7	TRBD1	TGTGCCAGCAGCTTTATTCAGGGGGCCGCCTACGAGCAGTACTTC	CASSFIQGAAYEQYF
TRBV19	NA	TRBJ2-6	NA	TGTGCCAGTAGCCCCGGGGGGGGACAGGGTTTCTCTGGGGCCAACGTCCTGACTTTC	CASSPGGGQGFSGANVLTF
TRBV5-6	NA	TRBJ1-2	TRBD1	TGTGCCAGCAGTACCCGGACAGGGAGTAAACCGGCTAGGGGCTACACCTTC	CASSTRTGSKPARGYTF
TRBV29-1	NA	TRBJ2-7	NA	TGCAGCGTTGTGGAGGGGCCGTCCTACGAGCAGTACTTC	CSVVEGPSYEQYF
TRBV2	NA	TRBJ2-5	TRBD1	TGTGCCAGCAGTCCCGGGACAGGGGAAGAGACCCAGTACTTC	CASSPGTGEETQYF
TRBV29-1	NA	TRBJ2-1	NA	TGCAGCGCCTGGACACCCAGAGGGCAGTTCTTC	CSAWTPRGQFF
TRBV7-3	NA	TRBJ2-1	TRBD2	TGTGCCAGCAGCTTCGGGACTAGCGGGAGCGTCTGGTTCTTC	CASSFGTSGSVWFF
TRBV6-6	NA	TRBJ1-4	TRBD1	TGTGCCAGCAGTTACTCCGGACAGGGGGCGGATGAAAAACTGTTTTTT	CASSYSGQGADEKLFF
TRBV6-5	once	TRBJ2-7	TRBD1	TGTGCCAGCAGTACCTCGGGACAGGCATACGAGCAGTACTTC	CASSTSGQAYEQYF
TRBV11-2	NA	TRBJ2-1	NA	TGTGCCAGCAGCTCAGGACAAGACAATGAGCAGTTCTTC	CASSSGQDNEQFF
TRBV29-1	NA	TRBJ2-5	NA	TGCAGCGTTGACCGGGGATCCCAAGAGACCCAGTACTTC	CSVDRGSQETQYF
TRBV15	NA	TRBJ1-5	TRBD1	TGTGCCACCAGCAGAGAAAGGACAGGCTATAGCAATCAGCCCCAGCATTTT	CATSRERTGYSNQPQHF
TRBV19	NA	TRBJ1-4	TRBD1	TGTGCCAGTAGACCTCCGGGACAGGGGGCAACTAATGAAAAACTGTTTTTT	CASRPPGQGATNEKLFF
TRBV6-5	NA	TRBJ2-7	NA	TGTGCCAGCAGCCACGGAACTACAGGGTACTACGAGCAGTACTTC	CASSHGTTGYYEQYF
TRBV28	NA	TRBJ1-2	TRBD1	TGTGCCAGCAGTTTAGGACAGGGGATCTATGGCTACACCTTC	CASSLGQGIYGYTF
TRBV9	NA	TRBJ1-4	TRBD1	TGTGCCAGCAGCGGGAGACAGGGGGCTAATGAAAAACTGTTTTTT	CASSGRQGANEKLFF